The clone carrying this T cell receptor beta chain was picked up a small number of times. Its antigen is unidentified. These data originate in a study of T-cell reconstitution after alpha-beta-depleted transplantation in children. Study-level findings and limits: Expanded clones from the graft, numbering several hundred, reportedly supplied alpha-beta T cells about two months after transplant. Newly generated T cells supplied most T-cell counts and diversity one year post-transplant.

Using unique molecular identifiers, the investigators prepared the TCRbeta library. TCRdb reprocessed the PCR reads via MiXCR and lists one record per CDR3 protein. Found here are approximately 650,000 distinct CDR3 sequences, around 12% of them singletons; the top ten hold about 0.77%. V gave up 5 bases and J gave up 4 bases, with 12 bases separating them. CDR3 length: 13 amino acids. Germline-derived CDR1 and CDR2 are SGHRS and YFSETQ. The rearrangement uses TRBV5-1 and TRBJ1-2, with a weak D call TRBD1 (6 bases). The material sequenced was PBMCs, taken before TCRalphabeta/CD19-depleted stem cell transplant. This TCR was recovered from a girl under 10 years old with congenital amegakaryocytic thrombocytopenia, due to receive a stem cell transplant. This CDR3 reads CASRVTGTYGYTF. For the CDR3, the DNA is TGCGCCAGCAGAGTTACAGGGACCTATGGCTACACCTTC.